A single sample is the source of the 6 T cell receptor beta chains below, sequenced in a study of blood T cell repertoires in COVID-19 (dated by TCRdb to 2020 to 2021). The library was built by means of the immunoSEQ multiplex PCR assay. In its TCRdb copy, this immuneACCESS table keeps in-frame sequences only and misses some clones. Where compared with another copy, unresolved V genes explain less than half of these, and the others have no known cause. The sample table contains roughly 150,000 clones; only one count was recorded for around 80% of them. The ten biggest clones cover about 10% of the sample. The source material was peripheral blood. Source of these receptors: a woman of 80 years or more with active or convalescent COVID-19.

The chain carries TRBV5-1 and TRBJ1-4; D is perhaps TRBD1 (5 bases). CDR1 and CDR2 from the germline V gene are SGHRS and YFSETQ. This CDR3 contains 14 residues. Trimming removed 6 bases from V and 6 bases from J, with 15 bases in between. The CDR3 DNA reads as TGCGCCAGCATACGGACACCGGGGGATGAAAAACTGTTTTTT. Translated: CASIRTPGDEKLFF.

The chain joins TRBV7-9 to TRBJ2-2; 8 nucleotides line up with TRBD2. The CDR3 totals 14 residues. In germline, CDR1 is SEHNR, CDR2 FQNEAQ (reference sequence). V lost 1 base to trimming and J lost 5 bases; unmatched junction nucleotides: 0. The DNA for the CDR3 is TGTGCCAGCAGCTTAGAGCGGGGGACCGGGGAGCTGTTTTTT. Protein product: CASSLERGTGELFF.

In DNA form, the CDR3 reads TGCGCCAGCAGCCAAGTAGGTCGGCTAGGAGACAATGAGCAGTTCTTC. Translation: CASSQVGRLGDNEQFF. The rearrangement uses TRBV4-1 and TRBJ2-1; D remains ambiguous. The V end lost 1 base, the J end lost 5 bases, and 15 bases lay between the germline ends. The CDR3 has 16 residues. CDR1 and CDR2 (germline): MGHRA, YSYEKL.

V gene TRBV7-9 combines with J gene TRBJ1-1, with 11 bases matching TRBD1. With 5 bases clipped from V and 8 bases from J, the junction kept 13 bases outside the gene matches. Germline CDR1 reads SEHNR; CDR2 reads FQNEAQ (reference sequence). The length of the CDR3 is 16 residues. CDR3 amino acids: CASSPQDRGPSGEAFF. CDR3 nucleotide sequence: TGTGCCAGCAGCCCACAGGACAGGGGGCCTTCGGGAGAAGCTTTCTTT.

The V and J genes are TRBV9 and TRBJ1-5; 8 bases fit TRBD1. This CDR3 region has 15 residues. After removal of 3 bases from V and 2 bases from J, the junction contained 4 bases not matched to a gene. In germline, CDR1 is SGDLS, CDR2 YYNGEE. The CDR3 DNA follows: TGTGCCAGCAGCGGACAGGGGATAGGCAATCAGCCCCAGCATTTT. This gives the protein CASSGQGIGNQPQHF.

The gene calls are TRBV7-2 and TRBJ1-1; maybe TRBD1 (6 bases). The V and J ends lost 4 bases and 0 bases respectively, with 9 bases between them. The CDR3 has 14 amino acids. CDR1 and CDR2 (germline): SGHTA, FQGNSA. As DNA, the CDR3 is TGTGCCAGCAGCTCACAGGGCGTGAACACTGAAGCTTTCTTT. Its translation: CASSSQGVNTEAFF.